This T cell receptor (beta chain) was observed in a study of T cell repertoires in cytomegalovirus infection. The overall study: Recently identified HLA-C-restricted CMV epitopes and well-studied HLA-B-restricted CMV epitopes were used by the study. Public TCR beta signature analysis indicated the presence of both CMV infection and matching HLA type.

Study outcomes and limitations: The ex vivo response was dominated by HLA-C-restricted CMV-specific TCR beta clonotypes. Frequencies of public TCR beta families were cumulated, and this identified carriers of CMV plus the relevant HLA.

TCRdb used MiXCR to reprocess the reads, holding one entry per CDR3 protein. The sample yields approximately 1,000,000 distinct CDR3 sequences, approximately 30% seen once. A few counts support this clonotype. Its antigen is currently unknown. Germline and junction disagree at one end, which may indicate a read error. The sequences come from cultured CD8+ T cells from PBMCs, collected from culture after CMV antigen stimulation. The sequence derives from a human donor in good health (CMV status not recorded). Some clones in this sample may be carry-over from other donors' samples.

CDR3 DNA: TGTGCTAGCAGCGGTAGGCACCTTAACACTGAAGCTTTCTTT. It codes for CASSGRHLNTEAFF. This chain links TRBV7-7 with TRBJ1-1; D call uncertain. The CDR3 covers 14 residues. Germline V gene lookup returns CDR1 SSHAT and CDR2 FNYEAQ (reference sequence).